Shown below are 25 T cell receptor beta chains from a single sample sequenced in a study of memory CD4+ T cells and cytomegalovirus serostatus. Using immunoSEQ multiplex PCR, the repertoire was profiled, and TCRdb retains in-frame clones only, with some absent. The sample has fewer than 40,000 clones; roughly 85% are singletons. The sort gate was single viable CD3+CD4+CD8-CD45RO+ cells for memory CD4+ T cells. The sample taken for sequencing was memory CD4+ T cells from blood. The receptor set was obtained from an adult in good health and CMV-seropositive.

The rearrangement links TRBV29-1 to TRBJ2-7, with 9 bases that match TRBD1. With V trimmed by 2 bases and J by 0 bases, 11 bases remained unmatched. Germline CDR1 reads SQVTM; CDR2 reads ANQGSEA. This CDR3 spans 17 amino acids. CDR3 protein: CSVERYRGPFPSYEQYF. DNA of the CDR3: TGCAGCGTTGAACGGTACAGGGGGCCGTTCCCCTCCTACGAGCAGTACTTC.

V gene TRBV11-2 combines with J gene TRBJ2-1; D is possibly TRBD1 (5 bases). The V end was cut by 3 bases, the J end by 3 bases, with 12 bases between. The CDR3 loop spans 15 amino acids. Germline V gives CDR1 SGHAT, CDR2 FQNNGV. The CDR3 loop reads CASSLGPPIYNEQFF. The CDR3 DNA sequence: TGTGCCAGCAGCTTGGGGCCACCCATCTACAATGAGCAGTTCTTC.

The chain has TRBV5-6 and TRBJ2-7; TRBD1 matches 8 bases. CDR1 SGHDT and CDR2 YYEEEE come from the germline V gene. J lost 2 bases, V lost 6 bases, and 13 bases had no gene match. The CDR3 is 16 amino acids. The CDR3 coding sequence is TGTGCCAGCACCCTGTTCGGACAGGGAATTACCTACGAGCAGTACTTC. Amino acids: CASTLFGQGITYEQYF.

J is TRBJ1-1 and V is TRBV5-6; a possible D gene is TRBD1 (5 bases). Per the germline V gene, CDR1 is SGHDT and CDR2 is YYEEEE. V lost 3 bases and J lost 4, with 19 bases in between. CDR3 length: 16 residues. CDR3 protein: CASSSRRGQGGTEAFF. The CDR3 DNA sequence: TGTGCCAGCAGCTCACGTAGGGGTCAGGGTGGCACTGAAGCTTTCTTT.

This clone was found once. The chain carries TRBV13 and TRBJ2-1; the D gene is possibly TRBD1 (8 bases). CDR3 length: 16 amino acids. Deletions cut 5 bases from V and 4 bases from J, with 18 bases between. Germline V gene lookup returns CDR1 PRHDT and CDR2 FYEKMQ (reference sequence). In DNA, the CDR3 is TGTGCCAGCAGCGCCCGACAGGGGAGGGGTTACAATGAGCAGTTCTTC. It is translated as CASSARQGRGYNEQFF.

CDR3 bases: TGTGCCAGCAGCCCACCGGGGGGTACGCAGTATTTT. The encoded protein is CASSPPGGTQYF. The chain carries TRBV5-6 and TRBJ2-3; 7 nucleotides line up with TRBD2. V shed 4 bases and J 8 bases; nucleotides not matched to a gene: 4. This CDR3 contains 12 residues. Looked up from germline, CDR1 is SGHDT and CDR2 is YYEEEE.

V is TRBV7-9 and J is TRBJ1-3; D is unclear. CDR3 length: 15 amino acids. Trimming removed 6 bases at V and 4 bases at J, with 16 bases between. Germline CDR1 reads SEHNR; CDR2 reads FQNEAQ (reference sequence). The DNA for the CDR3 is TGTGCCAGCAGACCGAAACCGAGGGAAGGAAACACCATATATTTT. This codes for CASRPKPREGNTIYF. The whole variable domain, filled in from reference TRBV7-9 and TRBJ1-3, reads DTGVSQNPRHKITKRGQNVTFRCDPISEHNRLYWYRQTLGQGPEFLTYFQNEAQLEKSRLLSDRFSAERPKGSFSTLEIQRTEQGDSAMYLCASRPKPREGNTIYFGEGSWLTVV.

This clone was observed a handful of times. The chain carries TRBV7-2 and TRBJ2-3; D call uncertain. The germline V gene encodes CDR1 SGHTA and CDR2 FQGNSA. This CDR3 spans 12 amino acids. The V and J ends lost 2 bases and 11 bases respectively, with 11 bases between them. Written as DNA, the CDR3 is TGTGCCAGCAGCTTATCCCCAGCAAGGCAGTATTTT. This encodes CASSLSPARQYF.

The gene calls are TRBV7-2 and TRBJ2-7; TRBD1 agrees at 10 bases. CDR1 and CDR2 (germline): SGHTA, FQGNSA. CDR3 length: 15 amino acids. V dropped 4 bases and J dropped 4; count of bases not matched to a gene: 7. CDR3 coding DNA: TGTGCCAGCAGCTACGGGTCGGGACAGGGGTACGAGCAGTACTTC. It specifies CASSYGSGQGYEQYF. Using reference TRBV7-2 and TRBJ2-7 for the parts outside the CDR3, the full variable domain is GAGVSQSPSNKVTEKGKDVELRCDPISGHTALYWYRQSLGQGLEFLIYFQGNSAPDKSGLPSDRFSAERTGGSVSTLTIQRTQQEDSAVYLCASSYGSGQGYEQYFGPGTRLTVT.

The V and J genes are TRBV5-1 and TRBJ2-1; 10 bases align to TRBD1. Germline V lookup: CDR1 SGHRS, CDR2 YFSETQ. Unmatched junction bases numbered 5, after V lost 4 bases and J lost 7 bases. This CDR3 contains 14 residues. The CDR3 nucleotides are TGCGCCAGCAGCCCCGGGACAGGGGTTAATGAGCAGTTCTTC. Its protein is CASSPGTGVNEQFF.

A single count supports this clone. The chain combines TRBV7-2 with TRBJ1-5; D may be TRBD1 (5 bases). The CDR3 runs to 15 residues. Germline CDR1 is SGHTA and CDR2 is FQGNSA. V lost 0 bases and J lost 1, with 7 bases in between. CDR3 DNA sequence: TGTGCCAGCAGCTTAGCGCCAGGGAGCAATCAGCCCCAGCATTTT. It codes for CASSLAPGSNQPQHF.

The rearrangement uses TRBV4-3 and TRBJ2-2, with D perhaps matching TRBD1 (5 bases). Per germline, CDR1 LGHNA and CDR2 YSLEER. Trimming took off 0 bases at V and 7 bases at J, with 12 bases between the two ends. CDR3 length equals 15 residues. CDR3 coding DNA: TGCGCCAGCAGCCAAGAGGCAGGGAATGACGGGGAGCTGTTTTTT. This gives the protein CASSQEAGNDGELFF.

V usage is TRBV28 and J usage is TRBJ1-2, with D unclear. In germline, CDR1 is MDHEN, CDR2 SYDVKM. V was cut by 4 bases and J by 4 bases, with 13 bases left in between. The CDR3 runs to 14 residues. CDR3 loop: CASSSLDGGYGYTF. The DNA of the CDR3 is TGTGCCAGCAGTTCTCTTGACGGTGGCTATGGCTACACCTTC.

This clone was counted only a few times. This chain links TRBV27 with TRBJ1-6; D may be TRBD1 (5 bases). The V gene lost 8 bases and the J gene lost 6 bases, with 17 bases spanning the gap. This CDR3 spans 15 amino acids. Germline loops: CDR1 MNHEY, CDR2 SMNVEV (reference sequence). The CDR3, as DNA: TGTGCCAGCTACCCTGGGGGGAAGGGTAATTCACCCCTCCACTTT. Protein sequence: CASYPGGKGNSPLHF.

The chain's CDR3 is CASSRRGIDTEAFF. The CDR3, as DNA: TGTGCCAGCAGTCGACGAGGGATCGACACTGAAGCTTTCTTT. The chain joins TRBV5-6 to TRBJ1-1; no reliable D call. Trimming left V 5 bases short and J 3 bases short, with 14 bases between. Germline V gives CDR1 SGHDT, CDR2 YYEEEE. This CDR3 region has 14 residues.

V and J are TRBV4-2 and TRBJ2-5; 11 nucleotides align to TRBD2. From germline, CDR1 is LGHNA and CDR2 YNFKEQ. This CDR3 is built from 21 residues. The V gene end was trimmed by 4 bases and the J gene end by 4 bases; junction bases not matched to a gene: 23. CDR3 residues: CASSLAAFSGRAGVERETQYF. The CDR3 DNA reads as TGTGCCAGCAGCCTCGCGGCATTTAGCGGGAGGGCCGGAGTCGAAAGAGAGACCCAGTACTTC.

This clone was counted a few times. The chain combines TRBV6-1 with TRBJ2-7, with 8 bases identical to TRBD2. Germline CDR1 and CDR2: MNHNS and SASEGT. The CDR3 has 13 residues. Losses at the gene ends were 7 bases for V and 5 bases for J; bases not matched to a gene: 7. The CDR3 here is CASTPGLVNEQYF. In nucleotides, the CDR3 is TGTGCCAGCACCCCGGGACTAGTCAACGAGCAGTACTTC.

In DNA, the CDR3 is TGTGCCAGTAGATCCCTCAACGGGGCGTCTGTAAATCAGCCCCAGCATTTT. Encoded protein: CASRSLNGASVNQPQHF. The chain uses TRBV19 and TRBJ1-5; a weak D match, TRBD1 (5 bases). Germline CDR1 reads LNHDA; CDR2 reads SQIVND (reference sequence). The CDR3 runs to 17 residues. V gave up 6 bases and J gave up 4 bases, with 22 bases separating them. The variable domain in full, with the rest retrieved from reference TRBV19 and TRBJ1-5, is DGGITQSPKYLFRKEGQNVTLSCEQNLNHDAMYWYRQDPGQGLRLIYYSQIVNDFQKGDIAEGYSVSREKKESFPLTVTSAQKNPTAFYLCASRSLNGASVNQPQHFGDGTRLSIL.

The chain uses TRBV4-2 and TRBJ1-1, with 7 bases lining up with TRBD1. The junction had 12 bases not matched to a gene; V was cut back by 4 bases and J by 1 base. CDR3 size: 17 residues. CDR1 and CDR2 from the germline V gene are LGHNA and YNFKEQ. CDR3 protein: CASSRLIQGGSNTEAFF. As DNA, the CDR3 is TGTGCCAGCAGCCGGTTAATCCAGGGGGGCTCGAACACTGAAGCTTTCTTT.

This sequence joins TRBV28 and TRBJ1-1, with a possible D match to TRBD1 (5 bases). V was cut by 10 bases and J by 1 base, with 13 bases left in between. CDR1 and CDR2 (germline): MDHEN, SYDVKM. The CDR3 covers 13 residues. CDR3 sequence reads: CATDQGPNTEAFF. CDR3 bases: TGTGCCACCGACCAGGGACCGAACACTGAAGCTTTCTTT.

This clone has only one observation. The chain combines TRBV6-1 with TRBJ2-2; D gene uncertain. V lost 4 bases, J lost 7 bases, and 10 bases lay in between. The germline gives CDR1 MNHNS, CDR2 SASEGT. The CDR3 runs to 13 residues. CDR3 coding DNA: TGTGCCAGCAGTGGTATAGGGAACGGGGAGCTGTTTTTT. Amino acids: CASSGIGNGELFF.

This sequence joins TRBV19 and TRBJ2-7, with D perhaps being TRBD1 or TRBD2 (6 bases each). From germline, CDR1 is LNHDA and CDR2 SQIVND (reference sequence). The CDR3 has 15 amino acids. Trimming took off 3 bases at V and 4 bases at J, with 16 bases between the two ends. CDR3: CASSIGGTTQYEQYF. The CDR3 coding sequence is TGTGCCAGTAGTATTGGCGGGACAACTCAATACGAGCAGTACTTC. Full variable domain (missing parts from reference TRBV19 and TRBJ2-7): DGGITQSPKYLFRKEGQNVTLSCEQNLNHDAMYWYRQDPGQGLRLIYYSQIVNDFQKGDIAEGYSVSREKKESFPLTVTSAQKNPTAFYLCASSIGGTTQYEQYFGPGTRLTVT.

Only one count was recorded for this clone. V gene TRBV6-5 combines with J gene TRBJ2-7; D gene unclear. Germline values: CDR1 MNHEY, CDR2 SVGAGI. The V end was cut by 2 bases, the J end by 10 bases, with 12 bases between. CDR3 length equals 12 residues. The CDR3 protein is CASSYGPTDQYF. CDR3 nucleotides: TGTGCCAGCAGTTACGGGCCAACTGATCAGTACTTC.

The chain uses TRBV7-8 and TRBJ2-2; D is perhaps TRBD1 (6 bases). This CDR3 contains 15 residues. Trimming left V 6 bases short and J 1 base short, with 12 bases between. From germline, CDR1 is SGHVS and CDR2 FQNEAQ. The CDR3 loop is CASSSGHGNTGELFF. The CDR3 DNA is TGTGCCAGCAGTTCGGGACACGGGAACACCGGGGAGCTGTTTTTT.

This clone was counted a few times. The chain combines TRBV5-1 with TRBJ1-3; D gene ambiguous. Per germline, CDR1 SGHRS and CDR2 YFSETQ. Trimming stripped 0 bases from V and 3 bases from J, with 7 bases between. CDR3 length: 14 residues. CDR3 DNA sequence: TGCGCCAGCAGCTTGGCAGGATATGGAAACACCATATATTTT. Protein: CASSLAGYGNTIYF.